One sample yielded the 22 T cell receptor beta chains listed below, sequenced in a study of blood T cell repertoires in COVID-19. TCRdb keeps only in-frame clones here, not all; method: immunoSEQ multiplex PCR. The data show 200,000 or so clones, with 75% to 90% seen just once and roughly 5% held by the top ten. The sample was peripheral blood. These receptors originate from a human donor in a cohort sampled during active COVID-19.

The chain uses TRBV30 and TRBJ2-7; 8 positions agree with TRBD1. J was trimmed by 3 bases and V by 6 bases; bases with no gene match: 4. Germline V gene data show CDR1 as GTSNPN and CDR2 as SVGIG (reference sequence). The CDR3 extends over 12 amino acids. The CDR3 sequence is CACWDRYYEQYF. The DNA for the CDR3 is TGTGCCTGCTGGGACAGGTACTACGAGCAGTACTTC.

This chain joins TRBV27 and TRBJ2-1; 10 bases line up with TRBD1. This CDR3 has 14 residues. Losses at the gene ends were 7 bases for V and 8 bases for J; bases not matched to a gene: 8. CDR1 and CDR2 from the germline V gene are MNHEY and SMNVEV (reference sequence). CDR3 sequence: CASIRTGGSYEQFF. DNA of the CDR3: TGTGCCAGCATTCGGACAGGGGGTAGCTATGAGCAGTTCTTC.

This sequence joins TRBV9 and TRBJ1-5, with a possible D match to TRBD1 (5 bases). Per germline, CDR1 SGDLS and CDR2 YYNGEE. The CDR3 is 15 amino acids. Trimming cost V 2 bases and J 1 base, with 10 bases left between them. CDR3 residues: CASSVGPGSNQPQHF. CDR3 coding DNA: TGTGCCAGCAGCGTTGGGCCAGGGAGCAATCAGCCCCAGCATTTT.

This clone has more than one count but fewer than ten. CDR3 protein: CATSRREYNEQFF. The CDR3 DNA follows: TGTGCCACCAGCAGAAGGGAGTACAATGAGCAGTTCTTC. V usage is TRBV15 and J usage is TRBJ2-1, with D possibly TRBD2 on 5 matching bases. CDR3 length: 13 residues. Germline V lookup: CDR1 LNHNV, CDR2 YYDKDF (reference sequence). With 2 bases removed from V and 4 bases from J, the gap between germline ends came to 6 bases.

This chain connects TRBV7-2 to TRBJ2-7, with D perhaps matching TRBD2 (6 bases). Trimming removed 4 bases from V and 1 base from J, with 17 bases in between. The CDR3 totals 16 residues. In germline, CDR1 is SGHTA, CDR2 FQGNSA. This CDR3 is CASSSDGGNSSYEQYF. The DNA of the CDR3 is TGTGCCAGCAGCTCCGACGGGGGTAACTCTTCCTACGAGCAGTACTTC.

The rearrangement joins TRBV10-3 to TRBJ2-3, with TRBD2 matching 10 bases. The CDR3 totals 15 residues. From germline, CDR1 is ENHRY and CDR2 SYGVKD. Trimming took 6 bases from V and 5 from J; bases not matched to a gene: 8. The CDR3 bases are TGTGCCATCAGCGCGGGACTAGCGATCAAAGATACGCAGTATTTT. Translated, it gives CAISAGLAIKDTQYF.

The chain couples TRBV15 to TRBJ2-5, with 10 bases that match TRBD1. The CDR3 covers 15 residues. J was trimmed by 3 bases and V by 5 bases; bases with no gene match: 6. Germline CDR1 is LNHNV and CDR2 is YYDKDF (reference sequence). The CDR3 loop is CATSGAGTGEETQYF. CDR3 bases: TGTGCCACCAGCGGCGCCGGGACAGGGGAAGAGACCCAGTACTTC.

The chain employs TRBV7-8 and TRBJ2-2; TRBD1 matches 8 bases. Germline lookup yields CDR1 SGHVS and CDR2 FQNEAQ. The CDR3 is 15 residues long. V shed 5 bases and J 5 bases; nucleotides not matched to a gene: 7. CDR3 DNA: TGTGCCAGCAGCCTGGACAGGGTAGGGACCGGGGAGCTGTTTTTT. This codes for CASSLDRVGTGELFF.

This chain joins TRBV3-1 (or the pseudogene TRBV3-2) and TRBJ1-3, with 10 bases fitting TRBD1. The CDR3 runs to 17 residues. Germline V gives CDR1 LGHDT, CDR2 YNNKEL (reference sequence). J lost 3 bases, V lost 3 bases, and 8 bases had no gene match. CDR3 residues: CASSHSMGTGDGNTIYF. CDR3 nucleotides: TGTGCCAGCAGCCACTCAATGGGGACAGGGGATGGAAACACCATATATTTT.

The chain is built from TRBV24-1 and TRBJ2-6; the D gene is possibly TRBD1 (6 bases). Trimming removed 4 bases from V and 2 bases from J, with 8 bases in between. In germline, CDR1 is KGHDR, CDR2 SFDVKD. This CDR3 region has 15 residues. The CDR3 coding sequence is TGTGCCACCAGTGACAGGGGACCTGGGGCCAACGTCCTGACTTTC. This gives the protein CATSDRGPGANVLTF.

The rearrangement uses TRBV28 and TRBJ2-5; 10 nucleotides agree with TRBD2. Unmatched junction bases numbered 8, after V lost 6 bases and J lost 4 bases. The V gene's germline CDR1 is MDHEN and CDR2 SYDVKM. The CDR3 loop spans 15 amino acids. As DNA, the CDR3 is TGTGCCAGCAGCCCTAGCGGGAGTTTGGGAGAGACCCAGTACTTC. Amino acids: CASSPSGSLGETQYF.

The chain employs TRBV4-3 and TRBJ2-7; TRBD1 might be the D (6 bases). Trimming shortened V by 2 bases and J by 6 bases, and 14 bases separated the two germline ends. The CDR3 runs to 14 residues. Per germline, CDR1 LGHNA and CDR2 YSLEER. The CDR3 sequence is CASSQQTGIREQYF. The CDR3 DNA reads TGCGCCAGCAGCCAACAAACAGGGATTCGCGAGCAGTACTTC.

The chain carries TRBV7-3 and TRBJ2-7, with a weak D call TRBD2 (6 bases). The CDR3 sequence is 16 residues long. The V and J ends lost 2 bases and 3 bases respectively, with 17 bases between them. From germline, CDR1 is SGHTA and CDR2 FQGTGA. CDR3 sequence reads: CASSLGPREQGYEQYF. The CDR3 bases are TGTGCCAGCAGCTTAGGGCCCCGGGAGCAAGGCTACGAGCAGTACTTC. Combining the CDR3 with reference TRBV7-3 and TRBJ2-7 gives the whole variable domain GAGVSQTPSNKVTEKGKYVELRCDPISGHTALYWYRQSLGQGPEFLIYFQGTGAADDSGLPNDRFFAVRPEGSVSTLKIQRTERGDSAVYLCASSLGPREQGYEQYFGPGTRLTVT.

V gene TRBV11-2 combines with J gene TRBJ2-7, with TRBD2 matching over 12 bases. Losses at the gene ends were 0 bases for V and 5 bases for J; bases not matched to a gene: 5. Germline CDR1 SGHAT, CDR2 FQNNGV. The CDR3 spans 16 residues. The CDR3 sequence is CASSLDWTSGINEQYF. For the CDR3, the DNA is TGTGCCAGCAGCTTAGACTGGACTAGCGGGATCAACGAGCAGTACTTC.

The V call is TRBV18, the J call TRBJ1-2; 8 bases fit TRBD1. J gave up 6 bases and V 3 bases, and 6 bases lay outside the gene matches. CDR1 and CDR2 (germline): KGHSH, LQKENI. The CDR3 consists of 14 residues. Written as DNA, the CDR3 is TGTGCCAGCTCACCGCGACAGGGGATGGATGGCTACACCTTC. It translates to CASSPRQGMDGYTF. Using reference TRBV18 and TRBJ1-2 for the parts outside the CDR3, the full variable domain is NAGVMQNPRHLVRRRGQEARLRCSPMKGHSHVYWYRQLPEEGLKFMVYLQKENIIDESGMPKERFSAEFPKEGPSILRIQQVVRGDSAAYFCASSPRQGMDGYTFGSGTRLTVV.

The rearrangement joins TRBV2 to TRBJ2-1; weak D call: TRBD2 (6 bases). V was trimmed by 8 bases and J by 8 bases, leaving 16 bases between them. There are 13 residues in the CDR3. Germline V lookup: CDR1 SNHLY, CDR2 FYNNEI. The DNA for the CDR3 is TGTGCCAGCCGCCCGGGAGTAGAGCATGAGCAGTTCTTC. This encodes CASRPGVEHEQFF.

CDR3 nucleotide sequence: TGTGCCAGCAGTCCCGGACTAGCGGGAGGTTCCTCCCAAGCCTACGAGCAGTACTTC. Its protein is CASSPGLAGGSSQAYEQYF. J is TRBJ2-7 and V is TRBV6-2 or TRBV6-3, with 14 bases that match TRBD2. In germline, CDR1 is MNHEY, CDR2 SVGEGT. The CDR3 runs to 19 residues. V gave up 5 bases and J gave up 2 bases; unmatched junction bases: 14.

The chain employs TRBV21-1 and TRBJ2-1; the table assigns TRBD1, which was not confirmed against the DNA. TRBV21-1 is listed as a pseudogene. The CDR3 runs to 15 residues. The DNA of the CDR3 is TGTGCCAGCAGCGATCGGACAGGGGGTGTGAATGAGCAGTTCTTC. It encodes CASSDRTGGVNEQFF.

This clone was detected a few times. In DNA, the CDR3 is TGTGCCAGCAGTGCCCGGACAGGGAATATCTATGGCTACACCTTC. It specifies CASSARTGNIYGYTF. The V and J genes are TRBV6-4 and TRBJ1-2; TRBD1 aligns across 8 bases. The CDR3 contains 15 residues. Germline V gene data show CDR1 as MRHNA and CDR2 as SNTAGT. V dropped 4 bases and J dropped 4; count of bases not matched to a gene: 8.

This chain joins TRBV7-6 and TRBJ1-6; D gene uncertain. The V gene lost 0 bases and the J gene lost 10 bases, with 7 bases spanning the gap. The CDR3 is 13 amino acids. Looked up from germline, CDR1 is SGHVS and CDR2 is FNYEAQ. The CDR3 is CASSLATGSPLHF. CDR3 DNA: TGTGCCAGCAGCTTAGCGACGGGGTCACCCCTCCACTTT. The full variable domain, rest sourced from reference TRBV7-6 and TRBJ1-6, is GAGVSQSPRYKVTKRGQDVALRCDPISGHVSLYWYRQALGQGPEFLTYFNYEAQQDKSGLPNDRFSAERPEGSISTLTIQRTEQRDSAMYRCASSLATGSPLHFGNGTRLTVT.

This chain links TRBV2 with TRBJ2-7; D unclear. The CDR3 runs to 12 residues. Germline loops: CDR1 SNHLY, CDR2 FYNNEI. V was clipped by 7 bases and J by 3 bases, with 10 bases between them. The CDR3 DNA is TGTGCCAGCAAGCCAGGCTACTACGAGCAGTACTTC. Translating it yields CASKPGYYEQYF.

This chain links TRBV13 with TRBJ2-7; 7 bases align to TRBD2. The germline CDR1 and CDR2 sequences are PRHDT and FYEKMQ (reference sequence). V shed 4 bases, J shed 0 bases, and the junction held 6 bases outside the gene matches. This CDR3 has 15 amino acids. The CDR3 reads CASSSTSAYSYEQYF. The CDR3 bases are TGTGCCAGCAGCTCCACTAGCGCTTACTCCTACGAGCAGTACTTC.